This section outlines one T cell receptor (beta chain) sequence together with its context. The CDR3 has 15 residues. V lost 1 base and J lost 1, with 6 bases in between. Germline V gene sequence: CDR1 KGHDR, CDR2 SFDVKD. These data are taken from a study of blood T cell repertoires in COVID-19. Study-wide context: From the United States, Italy and Spain came samples of acute and convalescent COVID-19.

While infection was still active, Seattle patients were enrolled and then followed longitudinally. Method: immunoSEQ multiplex PCR; TCRdb's copy keeps in-frame clones and lacks some. Among 220,000 or so clones listed, approximately 90% were seen once. The clonotype originates from a man in his sixties with COVID-19, enrolled during active disease. The chain is built from TRBV24-1 and TRBJ2-2, with D maybe TRBD1 (5 bases). The specimen was peripheral blood. CDR3 coding DNA: TGTGCCACCAGTGATTTTAGGGGGAACACCGGGGAGCTGTTTTTT. It yields the protein CATSDFRGNTGELFF.